This entry lists 25 T cell receptor beta chains sequenced from one sample in a study of T cells after yellow fever vaccination. MiXCR was run by TCRdb on the 5' RACE reads, yielding one entry per CDR3 protein. The table records roughly 520,000 distinct CDR3 sequences, around a fifth of them present only once. The source was PBMCs, collected less than 25 days after the first yellow fever vaccination. These receptors all stem from a man aged 18 to 29 who received the YFV17D yellow fever vaccine.

This clonotype has more than one count but fewer than ten. Here the CDR3 reads CSVRTLYGYTF. Written as DNA, the CDR3 is TGCAGCGTACGGACACTTTATGGCTACACCTTC. The rearrangement uses TRBV29-1 and TRBJ1-2, with a possible D match to TRBD1 (5 bases). CDR1 is SQVTM and CDR2 is ANQGSEA in the germline V gene. V gave up 6 bases and J gave up 5 bases, with 10 bases separating them. This CDR3 is 11 amino acids long. Supplemented by reference TRBV29-1 and TRBJ1-2, the full variable domain reads SAVISQKPSRDICQRGTSLTIQCQVDSQVTMMFWYRQQPGQSLTLIATANQGSEATYESGFVIDKFPISRPNLTFSTLTVSNMSPEDSSIYLCSVRTLYGYTFGSGTRLTVV.

This clonotype showed up just a few times. J is TRBJ2-2 and V is TRBV2; the match to TRBD1 covers 7 bases. The CDR3 has 16 amino acids. Germline values: CDR1 SNHLY, CDR2 FYNNEI. V was clipped by 2 bases and J by 2 bases; unmatched bases: 5. CDR3 region: CASSELPGGNTGELFF. The CDR3 DNA reads as TGTGCCAGCAGTGAACTCCCAGGGGGAAACACCGGGGAGCTGTTTTTT.

There are many counts of this clonotype. The CDR3: CASSLGTGYEQYV. Written as DNA, the CDR3 is TGTGCCAGCAGTTTGGGGACCGGCTACGAGCAGTACGTC. The genes are TRBV5-1 and TRBJ2-7, with D perhaps being TRBD1 or TRBD2 (5 bases each). The CDR3 totals 13 residues. Germline loops: CDR1 SGHRS, CDR2 YFSETQ.

The chain has TRBV7-3 and TRBJ1-3; D gene ambiguous. CDR1 is SGHTA, CDR2 FQGTGA, per germline. CDR3 length equals 14 residues. Trimming left V 1 base short and J 2 bases short, with 6 bases between. The CDR3 region has the DNA TGTGCCAGCAGCTTAAATGTACCTGGAAACACCATATATTTT. Its translation: CASSLNVPGNTIYF.

There are a few counts of this clonotype. The chain recombines TRBV10-3 with TRBJ2-1; TRBD1 or TRBD2 may be the D gene (5 bases each). V gave up 6 bases and J gave up 7 bases, with 13 bases separating them. CDR1 ENHRY and CDR2 SYGVKD come from the germline V gene. This CDR3 region has 13 residues. The CDR3 DNA is TGTGCCATCAGCGGGACGGGTCGGAATGAGCAGTTCTTC. It yields the protein CAISGTGRNEQFF.

In its sample, this clonotype was seen a few times. The chain carries TRBV12-3 or TRBV12-4 and TRBJ2-7, with no clear D. The CDR3 runs 11 residues. CDR3 region: CFRGGFHEQYF. The CDR3 DNA follows: TGTTTCCGAGGTGGCTTCCACGAGCAGTACTTC.

The table lists this clonotype with a few counts. The V call is TRBV6-2 or TRBV6-3, the J call TRBJ2-2; a weak D match, TRBD2 (6 bases). Germline V gene sequence: CDR1 MNHEY, CDR2 SVGEGT. This CDR3 contains 15 residues. Trimming shortened V by 7 bases and J by 5 bases, and 17 bases separated the two germline ends. CDR3 DNA: TGTGCCAGCATTCTGGGACTCCCTGGGACCGGGGAGCTGTTTTTT. Its protein product is CASILGLPGTGELFF.

This clonotype appeared a few times. The chain carries TRBV18 and TRBJ2-1; 15 bases line up with TRBD2. The CDR3 sequence is 17 residues long. The germline CDR1 and CDR2 sequences are KGHSH and LQKENI. With V trimmed by 0 bases and J by 12 bases, 9 bases remained unmatched. CDR3 amino acids: CASSPPASRTSGGGQFF. CDR3 nucleotides: TGTGCCAGCTCACCACCGGCTTCGAGGACTAGCGGGGGGGGGCAGTTCTTC.

This chain links TRBV9 with TRBJ2-1; D gene uncertain. CDR1 is SGDLS and CDR2 is YYNGEE in the germline V gene. Trimming left V 0 bases short and J 6 bases short, with 4 bases between. This CDR3 spans 12 amino acids. The CDR3 DNA follows: TGTGCCAGCAGCGTAGGAGCCAATGAGCAGTTCTTC. It translates to CASSVGANEQFF. Together with reference TRBV9 and TRBJ2-1, the CDR3 gives the full variable domain: DSGVTQTPKHLITATGQRVTLRCSPRSGDLSVYWYQQSLDQGLQFLIQYYNGEERAKGNILERFSAQQFPDLHSELNLSSLELGDSALYFCASSVGANEQFFGPGTRLTVL.

The J gene is TRBJ2-1, the V gene TRBV9; no definite D call. Trimming left V 3 bases short and J 0 bases short, with 7 bases between. This CDR3 is built from 14 residues. Germline V CDR1 and CDR2: SGDLS, YYNGEE. The CDR3 protein is CASSAYGSYNEQFF. The CDR3 nucleotides read TGTGCCAGCAGCGCTTATGGCTCCTACAATGAGCAGTTCTTC.

The chain has TRBV6-2 or TRBV6-3 and TRBJ2-5, with D perhaps given as TRBD1 or TRBD2 (5 bases each). This CDR3 spans 16 amino acids. V gave up 0 bases and J gave up 7 bases, with 18 bases separating them. CDR1 is MNHEY, CDR2 SVGEGT, per germline. CDR3 bases: TGTGCCAGCAGTTACTCGACGGGGCCCGCATACGGGACCCAGTACTTC. Amino acid sequence: CASSYSTGPAYGTQYF.

The chain joins TRBV20-1 to TRBJ1-2, with TRBD1 as a possible D gene (6 bases). Trimming left V 7 bases short and J 2 bases short, with 8 bases between. Germline CDR1 reads DFQATT; CDR2 reads SNEGSKA (reference sequence). The CDR3 spans 11 residues. This chain's CDR3 is CSVTGNYGYTF. DNA of the CDR3: TGCAGTGTTACAGGGAACTATGGCTACACCTTC.

The J gene is TRBJ2-3, the V gene TRBV7-2; 11 nucleotides match TRBD1. Germline lookup yields CDR1 SGHTA and CDR2 FQGNSA. CDR3 size: 17 residues. Trimming at V came to 4 bases and at J to 0 bases, leaving 6 bases not matched to a gene. The CDR3 loop is CASSSTDRGPSTDTQYF. CDR3 bases: TGTGCCAGCAGCTCCACGGACAGGGGGCCGAGCACAGATACGCAGTATTTT.

The chain carries TRBV5-4 and TRBJ2-7; D uncertain. V was clipped by 0 bases and J by 0 bases, with 10 bases between them. Germline V gene lookup returns CDR1 SGHNT and CDR2 YYREEE (reference sequence). The CDR3 contains 15 residues. Written as DNA, the CDR3 is TGTGCCAGCAGCTTGGCCGGGTCGTACTCCTACGAGCAGTACTTC. This codes for CASSLAGSYSYEQYF. The variable domain in full, completed from reference TRBV5-4 and TRBJ2-7, reads ETGVTQSPTHLIKTRGQQVTLRCSSQSGHNTVSWYQQALGQGPQFIFQYYREEENGRGNFPPRFSGLQFPNYSSELNVNALELDDSALYLCASSLAGSYSYEQYFGPGTRLTVT.

The chain carries TRBV7-8 and TRBJ2-7; D call uncertain. This CDR3 contains 12 residues. The V gene's germline CDR1 is SGHVS and CDR2 FQNEAQ. Trimming stripped 10 bases from V and 4 bases from J, with 14 bases between. The CDR3 region is CATASSPYEQYF. CDR3 DNA: TGTGCCACCGCTTCCTCCCCGTACGAGCAGTACTTC.

V and J are TRBV20-1 and TRBJ2-7; 7 bases line up with TRBD1. Trimming removed 8 bases from V and 6 bases from J; junction bases left unmatched: 10. This CDR3 contains 12 residues. From germline, CDR1 is DFQATT and CDR2 SNEGSKA (reference sequence). In DNA, the CDR3 is TGCAGTATCTGGACAGGACCTCCCGAGCAGTACTTC. This codes for CSIWTGPPEQYF.

V usage is TRBV20-1 and J usage is TRBJ2-1; TRBD2 matches 13 bases. J gave up 5 bases and V 5 bases, and 9 bases lay outside the gene matches. Germline V CDR1 and CDR2: DFQATT, SNEGSKA (reference sequence). There are 16 residues in the CDR3. The CDR3 coding sequence is TGCAGTGCTCCCCTGTGGACTAGCGGGGGTAACAATGAGCAGTTCTTC. It encodes CSAPLWTSGGNNEQFF.

The rearrangement links TRBV6-4 to TRBJ2-1; possibly TRBD1 for D (6 bases). CDR3 length: 14 amino acids. Trimming took 7 bases from V and 4 from J, leaving 14 bases between them. Looked up from germline, CDR1 is MRHNA and CDR2 is SNTAGT. The CDR3 DNA sequence: TGTGCCAGCACCGGAAGGGGGTCATACAATGAGCAGTTCTTC. Amino acid sequence: CASTGRGSYNEQFF.

This clonotype showed up many times. The chain links TRBV20-1 to TRBJ2-7; D is ambiguous. V lost 4 bases and J lost 6, with 16 bases in between. This CDR3 spans 13 amino acids. In germline, CDR1 is DFQATT, CDR2 SNEGSKA (reference sequence). CDR3 sequence reads: CSATASAFSEQYF. CDR3 sequence (DNA): TGCAGTGCTACCGCTTCCGCCTTCTCCGAGCAGTACTTC.

The table lists this clonotype with a few counts. CDR3 nucleotide sequence: TGTGCCAGCATGGCGGGTCCTACCTACGAGCAGTACGTC. Its protein is CASMAGPTYEQYV. The V gene is TRBV5-6, the J gene TRBJ2-7, with D possibly matching TRBD2 (5 bases). The CDR3 covers 13 residues. Trimming shortened V by 6 bases and J by 2 bases, and 12 bases separated the two germline ends. Germline values: CDR1 SGHDT, CDR2 YYEEEE.

This clonotype has more than one count but fewer than ten. The genes are TRBV11-2 and TRBJ2-1; 10 bases match TRBD2. Germline V lookup: CDR1 SGHAT, CDR2 FQNNGV. V dropped 6 bases and J dropped 6; count of bases not matched to a gene: 8. The CDR3 is 15 residues long. The CDR3 region has the DNA TGTGCCAGCAGATCAGCGGGGGGGCGGGCCAATGAGCAGTTCTTC. Residues: CASRSAGGRANEQFF.

This clonotype has only a few counts. The genes are TRBV12-3 or TRBV12-4 and TRBJ2-4; D is unclear. Trimming removed 5 bases at V and 8 bases at J, with 7 bases between. This CDR3 is built from 11 residues. CDR3 protein: CASSLGHIQYF. In DNA form, the CDR3 reads TGTGCCAGCAGTCTAGGGCACATTCAGTACTTC.

This clonotype occurred a few times. The chain couples TRBV7-6 to TRBJ1-3; D might be TRBD1 (6 bases). Germline values: CDR1 SGHVS, CDR2 FNYEAQ. V was clipped by 1 base and J by 0 bases, with 10 bases between them. The CDR3 sequence is 16 residues long. CDR3 sequence reads: CASSLGQVNSGNTIYF. CDR3 coding DNA: TGTGCCAGCAGCTTAGGACAGGTGAACTCTGGAAACACCATATATTTT.

This clonotype has more than one count but fewer than ten. V gene TRBV4-1 combines with J gene TRBJ2-6; D gene uncertain. The V end lost 0 bases, the J end lost 2 bases, and 11 bases lay between the germline ends. Germline CDR1 is MGHRA and CDR2 is YSYEKL. The CDR3 sequence is 17 residues long. CDR3 DNA sequence: TGCGCCAGCAGCCAAGATAATTGGAGCCCTGGGGCCAACGTCCTGACTTTC. Residues: CASSQDNWSPGANVLTF.

The chain joins TRBV21-1 to TRBJ2-2; the D segment call TRBD1 is taken from the table without a DNA check. TRBV21-1 is tagged as a pseudogene. The CDR3 contains 18 residues. CDR3 coding DNA: TGTGCCAGCAGCAAAGGACAGGGTTGGGAGCAATCGGCCGGGGAGCTGTTTTTT. As protein: CASSKGQGWEQSAGELFF.